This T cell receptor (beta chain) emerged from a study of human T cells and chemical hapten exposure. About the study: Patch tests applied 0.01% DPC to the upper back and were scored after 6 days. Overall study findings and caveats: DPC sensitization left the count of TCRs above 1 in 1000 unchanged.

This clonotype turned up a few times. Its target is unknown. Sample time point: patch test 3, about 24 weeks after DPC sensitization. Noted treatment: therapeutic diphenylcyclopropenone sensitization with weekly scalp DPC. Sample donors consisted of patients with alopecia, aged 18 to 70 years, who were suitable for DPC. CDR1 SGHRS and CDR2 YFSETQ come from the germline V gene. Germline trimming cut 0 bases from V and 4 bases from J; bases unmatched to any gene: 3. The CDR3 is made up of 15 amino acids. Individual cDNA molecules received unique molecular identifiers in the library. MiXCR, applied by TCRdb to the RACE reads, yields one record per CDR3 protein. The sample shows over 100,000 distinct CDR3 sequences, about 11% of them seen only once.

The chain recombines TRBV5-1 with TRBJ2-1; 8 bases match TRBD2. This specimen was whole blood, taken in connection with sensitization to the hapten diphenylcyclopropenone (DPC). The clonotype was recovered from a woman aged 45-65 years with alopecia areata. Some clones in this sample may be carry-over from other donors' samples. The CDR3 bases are TGCGCCAGCAGCTTGGCTTCTAGCGGGTACAATGAGCAGTTCTTC. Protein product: CASSLASSGYNEQFF.